These 19 T cell receptor beta chains came from one sample sequenced in a study of technical replicates of blood from a few donors (dated by TCRdb to between 2016 and 2019). Library creation used the immunoSEQ multiplex PCR assay. Held by TCRdb, this immuneACCESS table contains in-frame sequences only and omits some clones. Under half of the omission traces to an unresolved V gene where checked; the cause of the rest is unknown. Across this sample there are about 75,000 clones, with approximately 90% seen only once. Of the sample, around 0.37% falls within the top ten clones. Specimen: T cells isolated from PBMCs. Source of these receptors: a human donor in good health.

This chain uses TRBV29-1 with TRBJ1-2; TRBD1 is a possible D gene (6 bases). Trimming removed 3 bases from V and 7 bases from J, with 21 bases in between. The length of the CDR3 is 15 residues. CDR1 is SQVTM, CDR2 ANQGSEA, per germline. CDR3 nucleotides: TGCAGCGTTGAGAGGGGTTTAGGGGGATACTCTGGCTACACCTTC. Translation gives CSVERGLGGYSGYTF.

This chain links TRBV19 with TRBJ1-1, with 7 bases fitting TRBD1. With 2 bases clipped from V and 6 bases from J, the junction kept 6 bases outside the gene matches. Germline CDR1 reads LNHDA; CDR2 reads SQIVND (reference sequence). The CDR3 extends over 14 amino acids. The CDR3 coding sequence is TGTGCCAGTAGTATACCGGCAGGGGGGCCTGAAGCTTTCTTT. It codes for CASSIPAGGPEAFF.

J is TRBJ2-7 and V is TRBV27; 9 bases line up with TRBD2. V lost 4 bases and J lost 4; bases outside the gene matches: 14. CDR3 length: 17 residues. Per germline, CDR1 MNHEY and CDR2 SMNVEV (reference sequence). CDR3 in DNA: TGTGCCAGCAGTTCCCTTCCTGGGGGACTAGCTATGTACGAGCAGTACTTC. Its protein is CASSSLPGGLAMYEQYF.

V is TRBV19 and J is TRBJ2-5, with D possibly matching TRBD1 (6 bases). This CDR3 contains 14 residues. Germline V gene sequence: CDR1 LNHDA, CDR2 SQIVND (reference sequence). Trimming removed 2 bases at V and 4 bases at J, with 11 bases between. Here the CDR3 reads CASSIRGSGETQYF. CDR3 nucleotide sequence: TGTGCCAGTAGTATAAGGGGGTCGGGAGAGACCCAGTACTTC.

The chain couples TRBV6-5 to TRBJ2-1, with a tentative D call TRBD2 (6 bases). Germline CDR1 and CDR2: MNHEY and SVGAGI. The CDR3 covers 12 residues. Trimming took 8 bases from V and 2 from J, leaving 7 bases between them. The CDR3 spells CASSGAYNEQFF. In nucleotides, the CDR3 is TGTGCCAGCTCGGGAGCCTACAATGAGCAGTTCTTC.

This chain uses TRBV5-1 with TRBJ2-3; 9 bases are a match to TRBD1. Looked up from germline, CDR1 is SGHRS and CDR2 is YFSETQ. The CDR3 contains 17 residues. The trim removed 4 bases at V and 4 bases at J, leaving 13 bases unmatched. Here the CDR3 reads CASSKEIQGAGSDTQYF. The CDR3 DNA sequence: TGCGCCAGCAGCAAGGAAATACAGGGGGCTGGCTCAGATACGCAGTATTTT.

This chain links TRBV15 with TRBJ2-1; D gene uncertain. The CDR3 runs to 13 residues. Germline-derived CDR1 and CDR2 are LNHNV and YYDKDF (reference sequence). V was trimmed by 1 base and J by 6 bases, leaving 7 bases between them. The CDR3 here is CATSRVEFNEQFF. DNA for the CDR3: TGTGCCACCAGCAGAGTGGAGTTCAATGAGCAGTTCTTC.

V usage is TRBV7-9 and J usage is TRBJ1-2; 7 positions match TRBD1. The CDR3 sequence is 14 residues long. Looked up from germline, CDR1 is SEHNR and CDR2 is FQNEAQ (reference sequence). Trimming at V came to 4 bases and at J to 6 bases, leaving 8 bases not matched to a gene. The CDR3 protein is CASSSLDRRDGYTF. The CDR3 DNA sequence: TGTGCCAGCAGCTCACTGGACAGGCGGGATGGCTACACCTTC.

This sequence joins TRBV19 and TRBJ2-3; 7 bases line up with TRBD2. Trimming at V came to 2 bases and at J to 5 bases, leaving 4 bases not matched to a gene. This CDR3 contains 14 residues. Germline values: CDR1 LNHDA, CDR2 SQIVND (reference sequence). CDR3: CASSIRREVDTQYF. The CDR3 DNA is TGTGCCAGTAGTATACGCCGGGAGGTAGATACGCAGTATTTT.

The sample holds one count of this clone. The chain uses TRBV9 and TRBJ1-2; D perhaps matches TRBD1 (6 bases). The germline gives CDR1 SGDLS, CDR2 YYNGEE. The CDR3 spans 12 residues. V lost 4 bases, J lost 8 bases, and 12 bases lay in between. In DNA, the CDR3 is TGTGCCAGCAGCTCCTCACAGGGAGGCTACACCTTC. Protein sequence: CASSSSQGGYTF.

The CDR3 region is CASSYSDRGDNGYTF. In DNA form, the CDR3 reads TGTGCCAGCAGCTACTCCGACAGGGGGGATAATGGCTACACCTTC. The chain is built from TRBV7-9 and TRBJ1-2; 9 bases line up with TRBD1. Germline trimming cut 4 bases from V and 6 bases from J; bases unmatched to any gene: 9. Germline CDR1 reads SEHNR; CDR2 reads FQNEAQ (reference sequence). The CDR3 totals 15 residues.

The gene calls are TRBV4-1 and TRBJ2-1; 9 bases map to TRBD2. The CDR3 runs 17 residues. Trimming at V came to 3 bases and at J to 2 bases, leaving 8 bases not matched to a gene. Germline loops: CDR1 MGHRA, CDR2 YSYEKL. CDR3 amino acids: CASSHWPEREAYNEQFF. CDR3 coding DNA: TGCGCCAGCAGCCATTGGCCTGAGCGGGAGGCCTACAATGAGCAGTTCTTC.

The V call is TRBV7-2, the J call TRBJ1-1; 9 bases agree with TRBD1. This CDR3 is 15 amino acids long. V was pared by 5 bases and J by 4 bases, with 8 bases of the junction left unmatched. Germline CDR1 is SGHTA and CDR2 is FQGNSA. In DNA, the CDR3 is TGTGCCAGCAGCCCCCTACAGGGGGCAGTCACTGAAGCTTTCTTT. As protein: CASSPLQGAVTEAFF.

The gene calls are TRBV19 and TRBJ1-2; 7 bases map to TRBD1. This CDR3 has 13 residues. The germline CDR1 and CDR2 sequences are LNHDA and SQIVND (reference sequence). Trimming at V came to 8 bases and at J to 4 bases, leaving 7 bases not matched to a gene. CDR3 nucleotides: TGTGCCAGTCGAACTACAGGGGCCTATGGCTACACCTTC. Encoded protein: CASRTTGAYGYTF.

The chain is built from TRBV6-1 and TRBJ1-2, with D possibly matching TRBD1 (6 bases). The ends were cut back, 7 bases at V and 4 bases at J, with 13 bases in the middle. The CDR3 is made up of 13 amino acids. Germline-derived CDR1 and CDR2 are MNHNS and SASEGT. CDR3 loop: CASISTGTYGYTF. The CDR3 region has the DNA TGTGCCAGCATTAGTACAGGGACCTATGGCTACACCTTC.

This clone was seen a single time. The chain is built from TRBV28 and TRBJ1-1; 8 bases are shared with TRBD1. Germline V CDR1 and CDR2: MDHEN, SYDVKM. This CDR3 has 12 residues. V was clipped by 6 bases and J by 11 bases; unmatched bases: 8. The CDR3 here is CASSVTGGRAFF. The CDR3 nucleotides read TGTGCCAGCAGCGTCACAGGGGGTCGTGCTTTCTTT.

The rearrangement uses TRBV7-9 and TRBJ1-1; D is uncertain. Germline CDR1 and CDR2: SEHNR and FQNEAQ (reference sequence). V was clipped by 5 bases and J by 5 bases, with 15 bases between them. There are 14 residues in the CDR3. The CDR3 is CASSGEAEGTEAFF. The CDR3 DNA sequence: TGTGCCAGCAGCGGTGAGGCCGAGGGTACTGAAGCTTTCTTT.

The V gene is TRBV5-4, the J gene TRBJ1-3; 7 nucleotides align to TRBD1. The CDR3 is made up of 16 amino acids. With 4 bases clipped from V and 0 bases from J, the junction kept 7 bases outside the gene matches. Germline loops: CDR1 SGHNT, CDR2 YYREEE (reference sequence). The CDR3 loop reads CASSLTGINSGNTIYF. In nucleotides, the CDR3 is TGTGCCAGCAGCCTGACAGGGATTAACTCTGGAAACACCATATATTTT.

CDR3 in amino acids: CASTGDRLAGVGEQYF. The CDR3 nucleotides are TGTGCCAGCACCGGGGACCGACTAGCGGGAGTAGGCGAGCAGTACTTC. This chain joins TRBV27 and TRBJ2-7, with 12 bases identical to TRBD2. The germline CDR1 and CDR2 sequences are MNHEY and SMNVEV (reference sequence). V lost 7 bases and J lost 6; bases outside the gene matches: 13. The CDR3 is 16 residues long.